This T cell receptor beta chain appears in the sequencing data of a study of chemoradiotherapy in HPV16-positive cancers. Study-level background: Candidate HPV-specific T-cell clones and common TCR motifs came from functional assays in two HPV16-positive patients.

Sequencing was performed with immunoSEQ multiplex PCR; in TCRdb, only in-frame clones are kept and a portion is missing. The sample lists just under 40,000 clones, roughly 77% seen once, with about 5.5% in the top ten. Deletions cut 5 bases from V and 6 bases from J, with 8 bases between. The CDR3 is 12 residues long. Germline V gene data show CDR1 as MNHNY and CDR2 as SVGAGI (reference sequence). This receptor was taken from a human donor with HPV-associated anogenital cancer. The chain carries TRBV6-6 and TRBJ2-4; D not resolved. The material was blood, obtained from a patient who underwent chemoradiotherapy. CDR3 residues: CASSRPRNIQYF. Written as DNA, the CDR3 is TGTGCCAGCAGTCGGCCTCGAAACATTCAGTACTTC.